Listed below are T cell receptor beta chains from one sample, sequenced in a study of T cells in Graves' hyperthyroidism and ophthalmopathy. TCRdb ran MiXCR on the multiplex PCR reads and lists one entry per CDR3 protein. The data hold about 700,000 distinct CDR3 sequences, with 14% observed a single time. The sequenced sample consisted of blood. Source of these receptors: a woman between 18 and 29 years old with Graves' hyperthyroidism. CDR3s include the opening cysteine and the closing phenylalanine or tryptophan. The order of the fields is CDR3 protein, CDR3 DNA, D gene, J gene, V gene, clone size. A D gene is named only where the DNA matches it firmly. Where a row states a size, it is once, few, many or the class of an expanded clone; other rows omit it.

cdr3_aa: CATGRSGTHNEQFF; cdr3_nt: TGTGCCACCGGTCGTAGCGGGACCCACAATGAGCAGTTCTTC; d_call: TRBD2; j_call: TRBJ2-1; v_call: TRBV27; clone_size: few
cdr3_aa: CASRRALGEGYTF; cdr3_nt: TGTGCCAGCAGAAGGGCTCTCGGGGAGGGCTACACCTTC; d_call: .; j_call: TRBJ1-2; v_call: TRBV27; clone_size: few
cdr3_aa: CSASTASTDTQYF; cdr3_nt: TGCAGTGCCTCGACAGCTAGCACAGATACGCAGTATTTT; d_call: .; j_call: TRBJ2-3; v_call: TRBV20-1; clone_size: many
cdr3_aa: CSADSGTRVTAEQYF; cdr3_nt: TGCAGTGCTGATTCCGGGACTAGGGTAACCGCCGAACAGTACTTC; d_call: TRBD2; j_call: TRBJ2-7; v_call: TRBV20-1; clone_size: few
cdr3_aa: CASRNSGGINGNTIYF; cdr3_nt: TGTGCCAGCAGGAACAGCGGGGGGATCAACGGAAACACCATATATTTT; d_call: .; j_call: TRBJ1-3; v_call: TRBV28; clone_size: few
cdr3_aa: CASSGTARSGELFF; cdr3_nt: TGTGCCAGCAGTGGGACAGCTAGATCCGGGGAGCTGTTTTTT; d_call: .; j_call: TRBJ2-2; v_call: TRBV2; clone_size: .
cdr3_aa: CASSSDRIYTEAFF; cdr3_nt: TGTGCCAGCAGCTCAGACAGGATTTACACTGAAGCTTTCTTT; d_call: .; j_call: TRBJ1-1; v_call: TRBV7-9; clone_size: many
cdr3_aa: CSAREYVRERGNYGYTF; cdr3_nt: TGCAGTGCTAGAGAATATGTTAGGGAAAGGGGAAACTATGGCTACACCTTC; d_call: .; j_call: TRBJ1-2; v_call: TRBV20-1; clone_size: many
cdr3_aa: CASSSDRGAGELFF; cdr3_nt: TGCGCCAGCAGCTCTGACAGAGGAGCCGGGGAGCTGTTTTTT; d_call: .; j_call: TRBJ2-2; v_call: TRBV5-1; clone_size: .
cdr3_aa: CASRSAGTQSYEQYF; cdr3_nt: TGTGCCAGCCGCTCCGCCGGGACACAGTCCTACGAGCAGTACTTC; d_call: .; j_call: TRBJ2-7; v_call: TRBV11-2; clone_size: .
cdr3_aa: CASKRTGELFF; cdr3_nt: TGTGCCAGCAAGCGCACCGGGGAGCTGTTTTTT; d_call: .; j_call: TRBJ2-2; v_call: TRBV2; clone_size: many
cdr3_aa: CASSYRDTYSYNEQFF; cdr3_nt: TGTGCCAGCAGCTACCGGGACACCTACTCCTACAATGAGCAGTTCTTC; d_call: .; j_call: TRBJ2-1; v_call: TRBV4-2; clone_size: .
cdr3_aa: CSVNPGTSSHEQYF; cdr3_nt: TGCAGCGTTAACCCCGGGACTAGCTCTCACGAGCAGTACTTC; d_call: TRBD2; j_call: TRBJ2-7; v_call: TRBV29-1; clone_size: .
cdr3_aa: CASSRNGGQMNTEAFF; cdr3_nt: TGTGCCAGCAGCCGAAACGGGGGACAGATGAACACTGAAGCTTTCTTT; d_call: TRBD1; j_call: TRBJ1-1; v_call: TRBV7-9; clone_size: many
cdr3_aa: CSVTRGYSNQPQHF; cdr3_nt: TGCAGCGTCACCCGGGGTTATAGCAATCAGCCCCAGCATTTT; d_call: .; j_call: TRBJ1-5; v_call: TRBV29-1; clone_size: .
cdr3_aa: CASRRGPSYDGYTF; cdr3_nt: TGTGCCAGCCGCCGTGGGCCTTCTTACGATGGCTACACCTTC; d_call: .; j_call: TRBJ1-2; v_call: TRBV7-2; clone_size: .
cdr3_aa: CASSLRLLQETQYF; cdr3_nt: TGTGCCAGCAGCTTAAGGTTACTCCAAGAGACCCAGTACTTC; d_call: .; j_call: TRBJ2-5; v_call: TRBV5-5; clone_size: few
cdr3_aa: CASSQDARTSGSTGNEQFF; cdr3_nt: TGTGCCAGCAGCCAAGATGCTAGGACTAGCGGGAGTACTGGCAATGAGCAGTTCTTC; d_call: TRBD2; j_call: TRBJ2-1; v_call: TRBV3-1; clone_size: many
cdr3_aa: CASSLVMGGRKKTQYF; cdr3_nt: TGTGCCAGCAGTTTGGTTATGGGCGGGAGAAAGAAGACCCAGTACTTC; d_call: TRBD2; j_call: TRBJ2-5; v_call: TRBV12-3/TRBV12-4; clone_size: few
cdr3_aa: CASSPVRNTEAFF; cdr3_nt: TGTGCCAGCAGCCCCGTGAGAAACACTGAAGCTTTCTTT; d_call: .; j_call: TRBJ1-1; v_call: TRBV11-3; clone_size: many
cdr3_aa: CASSLASEGSTEAFF; cdr3_nt: TGTGCCAGCAGCTTAGCGTCTGAGGGAAGCACTGAAGCTTTCTTT; d_call: .; j_call: TRBJ1-1; v_call: TRBV7-9; clone_size: few
cdr3_aa: CASSQDRFGGTEAFF; cdr3_nt: TGCGCCAGCAGCCAAGATCGTTTTGGGGGAACTGAAGCTTTCTTT; d_call: .; j_call: TRBJ1-1; v_call: TRBV4-1; clone_size: few
cdr3_aa: CASSSRIKSGTPPNYGYTF; cdr3_nt: TGTGCCAGCAGCTCAAGAATAAAGTCCGGGACACCTCCTAACTATGGCTACACCTTC; d_call: .; j_call: TRBJ1-2; v_call: TRBV7-2; clone_size: few
cdr3_aa: CASSEAFGTAANYEQYF; cdr3_nt: TGTGCCAGCAGTGAAGCGTTCGGGACGGCCGCCAACTACGAGCAGTACTTC; d_call: .; j_call: TRBJ2-7; v_call: TRBV2; clone_size: many
cdr3_aa: CASSPIAGGPLGELFF; cdr3_nt: TGTGCCAGCAGCCCCATAGCGGGAGGGCCGTTGGGGGAGCTGTTTTTT; d_call: TRBD2; j_call: TRBJ2-2; v_call: TRBV7-8; clone_size: .
cdr3_aa: CASYRGLLAGENEQFF; cdr3_nt: TGTGCCAGCTATCGCGGGCTACTAGCGGGGGAGAATGAGCAGTTCTTC; d_call: TRBD2; j_call: TRBJ2-1; v_call: TRBV6-2/TRBV6-3; clone_size: many
cdr3_aa: CASSLGGEGTEAFF; cdr3_nt: TGTGCCAGCAGTTTGGGGGGAGAGGGCACTGAAGCTTTCTTT; d_call: .; j_call: TRBJ1-1; v_call: TRBV28; clone_size: many
cdr3_aa: CSAPSGRARDEQFF; cdr3_nt: TGCAGTGCTCCTAGCGGGAGGGCCAGAGATGAGCAGTTCTTC; d_call: TRBD2; j_call: TRBJ2-1; v_call: TRBV20-1; clone_size: many
cdr3_aa: CSVEAMVRGQNTGELFF; cdr3_nt: TGCAGCGTTGAAGCTATGGTCAGGGGTCAGAACACCGGGGAGCTGTTTTTT; d_call: .; j_call: TRBJ2-2; v_call: TRBV29-1; clone_size: few
cdr3_aa: CATSGKAGATDTQYF; cdr3_nt: TGTGCCACCAGTGGTAAAGCGGGAGCCACAGATACGCAGTATTTT; d_call: TRBD2; j_call: TRBJ2-3; v_call: TRBV2; clone_size: many
cdr3_aa: CASSATSGTYEQYF; cdr3_nt: TGTGCCAGCAGCGCGACTAGCGGCACCTACGAGCAGTACTTC; d_call: TRBD2; j_call: TRBJ2-7; v_call: TRBV11-2; clone_size: many